What follows are 9 T cell receptor beta chains derived from one specimen sequenced in a study of cytomegalovirus exposure and HLA in healthy donors. The PCR made use of 60 Vbeta and 13 Jbeta primers. TCRdb's table, derived via immunoSEQ multiplex PCR, lists solely in-frame clones and lacks some. This sample yields 150,000 to 200,000 clones, of which roughly three quarters are seen a single time; roughly 4.5% belongs to the top ten. Input material: PBMCs. The origin of the receptors is a man between 18 and 35 years old in good health and CMV-seropositive.

The chain couples TRBV6-1 to TRBJ2-6; tentatively, D is TRBD1 (6 bases). The V end was cut by 3 bases, the J end by 0 bases, with 18 bases between. Germline V CDR1 and CDR2: MNHNS, SASEGT. The CDR3 runs to 19 residues. The CDR3 spells CASSDRSGTSSSGANVLTF. CDR3 sequence (DNA): TGTGCCAGCAGTGATCGATCCGGGACAAGTAGCTCTGGGGCCAACGTCCTGACTTTC.

The V call is TRBV28, the J call TRBJ1-5; the match to TRBD1 covers 7 bases. The CDR3 has 14 residues. V lost 6 bases and J lost 4; bases outside the gene matches: 6. Germline CDR1 MDHEN, CDR2 SYDVKM. In DNA, the CDR3 is TGTGCCAGCAGCTCCGACAGGGAGAATCAGCCCCAGCATTTT. Translation: CASSSDRENQPQHF.

This chain uses TRBV6-1 with TRBJ2-6; 11 bases are shared with TRBD1. Germline assignment: CDR1 MNHNS and CDR2 SASEGT. Trimming took 4 bases from V and 4 from J; bases not matched to a gene: 6. This CDR3 region has 17 residues. The CDR3 is CASSARDRGSGANVLTF. As DNA, the CDR3 is TGTGCCAGCAGTGCCCGGGACAGGGGGTCGGGGGCCAACGTCCTGACTTTC.

The rearrangement links TRBV29-1 to TRBJ1-1, with TRBD1 matching 10 bases. With V trimmed by 4 bases and J by 1 base, 3 bases remained unmatched. Germline CDR1 and CDR2: SQVTM and ANQGSEA. The CDR3 extends over 14 amino acids. For the CDR3, the DNA is TGCAGCGTTGGGACAGGGGGATCGAACACTGAAGCTTTCTTT. Translated, it gives CSVGTGGSNTEAFF.

This chain uses TRBV29-1 with TRBJ2-2; TRBD2 matches 9 bases. The trim removed 4 bases at V and 6 bases at J, leaving 3 bases unmatched. Germline V lookup: CDR1 SQVTM, CDR2 ANQGSEA. The CDR3 covers 13 residues. The CDR3 reads CSVVAGASGELFF. For the CDR3, the DNA is TGCAGCGTTGTAGCGGGGGCTTCCGGGGAGCTGTTTTTT.

The chain combines TRBV5-1 with TRBJ2-6; 12 bases map to TRBD1. This CDR3 comprises 18 residues. The V gene's germline CDR1 is SGHRS and CDR2 YFSETQ. The junction had 3 bases not matched to a gene; V was cut back by 0 bases and J by 2 bases. The CDR3 reads CASSLGGTGGPGANVLTF. CDR3 DNA sequence: TGCGCCAGCAGCTTGGGCGGGACAGGGGGCCCTGGGGCCAACGTCCTGACTTTC.

This clone was counted only a few times. The J gene is TRBJ1-2, the V gene TRBV5-6; a possible D gene is TRBD1 (5 bases). CDR3 size: 13 residues. Germline values: CDR1 SGHDT, CDR2 YYEEEE. V shed 3 bases and J shed 2 bases, with 8 bases lying between them. The CDR3 is CASSWTNNYGYTF. For the CDR3, the DNA is TGTGCCAGCAGCTGGACAAACAACTATGGCTACACCTTC.

Regarding this clone: The sample contains more than one DNA sequence encoding this CDR3. The CDR3 DNA follows: TGTGCCAGCTCACCGGGACAGGCGAACACCGGGGAGCTGTTTTTT. It yields the protein CASSPGQANTGELFF. The rearrangement joins TRBV18 to TRBJ2-2; 8 nucleotides align to TRBD1. This CDR3 is built from 15 residues. J gave up 0 bases and V 3 bases, and 0 bases lay outside the gene matches. Per the germline V gene, CDR1 is KGHSH and CDR2 is LQKENI.

This rearrangement joins TRBV5-1 to TRBJ1-2; no reliable D call. CDR1 and CDR2 from the germline V gene are SGHRS and YFSETQ. CDR3 length: 13 residues. V was cut by 2 bases and J by 2 bases, with 7 bases left in between. The CDR3 coding sequence is TGCGCCAGCAGCTTTGACTCAAACTATGGCTACACCTTC. Its translation: CASSFDSNYGYTF.